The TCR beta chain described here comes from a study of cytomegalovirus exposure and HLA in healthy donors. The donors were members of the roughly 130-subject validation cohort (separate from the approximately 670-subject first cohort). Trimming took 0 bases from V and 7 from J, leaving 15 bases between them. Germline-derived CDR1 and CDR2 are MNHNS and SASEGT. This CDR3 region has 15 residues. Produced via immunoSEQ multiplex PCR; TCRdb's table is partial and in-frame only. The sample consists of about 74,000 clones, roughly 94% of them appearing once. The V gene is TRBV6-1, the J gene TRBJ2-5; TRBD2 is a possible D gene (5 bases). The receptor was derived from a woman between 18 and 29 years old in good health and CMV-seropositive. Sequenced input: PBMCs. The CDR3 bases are TGTGCCAGCAGTGAAGCCCAGCGGTTGAGTGGGACCCAGTACTTC. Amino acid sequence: CASSEAQRLSGTQYF.